This TCR beta chain originates from a study of CD8 T cells in Susac syndrome. Overall study results and limits: The number of individuals included in the study's TCR sequencing and HLA analysis was acknowledged as relatively small.

To note about this clonotype: Its specificity is unknown.

The J segment lost 4 bases and the V segment lost 7 bases, leaving 10 bases of the junction unmatched. The CDR3 is 15 amino acids. CDR1 and CDR2 (germline): LGHDT, YNNKEL (reference sequence). RNA was extracted with the RNeasy kit, and a quantity of 0.5 to 1 ug was reverse transcribed using random hexamers. The immunoSEQ assay covered 54 Vbeta and 13 Jbeta segments for CDR3. MiXCR was run by TCRdb on the immunoSEQ multiplex PCR reads, yielding one entry per CDR3 protein. The sample shows about 160,000 distinct CDR3 sequences, over 85% of them seen only once. Material for sequencing was CD4+ T cells from PBMCs. This receptor was taken from a human donor in good health. V usage is TRBV3-1 and J usage is TRBJ1-1; 9 bases are shared with TRBD1. The CDR3 loop reads CASNLRTGDVTEAFF. The CDR3 nucleotides read TGTGCCAGCAACTTAAGGACAGGGGACGTCACTGAAGCTTTCTTT.